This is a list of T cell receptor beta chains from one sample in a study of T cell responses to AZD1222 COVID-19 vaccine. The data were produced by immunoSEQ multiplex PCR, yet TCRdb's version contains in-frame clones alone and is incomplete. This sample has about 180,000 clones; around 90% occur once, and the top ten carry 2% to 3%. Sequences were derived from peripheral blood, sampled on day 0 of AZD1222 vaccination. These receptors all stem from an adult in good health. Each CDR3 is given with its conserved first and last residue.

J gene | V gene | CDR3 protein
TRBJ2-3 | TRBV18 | CASLATLADTQYF
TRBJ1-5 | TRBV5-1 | CASSLRQGGNQPQHF
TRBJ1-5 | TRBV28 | CASSLDRVNQPQHF
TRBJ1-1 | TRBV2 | CASSEKTGNTEAFF
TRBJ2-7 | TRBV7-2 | CASSSLPTGTEQYF
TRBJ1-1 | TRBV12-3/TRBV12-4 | CASSTLSGTEAFF
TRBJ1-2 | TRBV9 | CASSVGAGSYGYTF
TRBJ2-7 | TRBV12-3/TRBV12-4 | CASRLAGALEQYF
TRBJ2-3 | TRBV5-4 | CASSPERGTSGTDTQYF
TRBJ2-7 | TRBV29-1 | CSVEDWTYEQYF
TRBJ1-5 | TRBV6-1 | CASSEGTGGSQPQHF
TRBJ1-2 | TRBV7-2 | CASSPSAGNYGYTF
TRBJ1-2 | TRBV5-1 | CASSWGTGGNYGYTF
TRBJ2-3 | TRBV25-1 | CASSDRLNSGTADTQYF
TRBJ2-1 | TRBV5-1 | CASSPGTSSYNEQFF
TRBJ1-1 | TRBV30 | CAWRRGGNTEAFF
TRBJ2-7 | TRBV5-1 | CASSLETGIYEQYF
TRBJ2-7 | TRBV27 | CASPTGNEQYF
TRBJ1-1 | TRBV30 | CAWSKGAGPGTEAFF
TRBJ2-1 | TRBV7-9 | CASRQDSSNEQFF
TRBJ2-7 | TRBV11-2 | CASSTGGVYEQYF
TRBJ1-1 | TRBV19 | CASSMVTGTEAFF
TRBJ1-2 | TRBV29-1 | CSVYTGGDYGYTF
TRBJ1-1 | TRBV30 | CAWSKRGGIGNTEAFF
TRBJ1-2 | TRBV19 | CASTQTAGRGYTF
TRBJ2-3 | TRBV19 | CASSSADTQYF
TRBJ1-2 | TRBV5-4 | CASSPDRDGYTF
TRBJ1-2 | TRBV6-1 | CASSEVGYGYTF
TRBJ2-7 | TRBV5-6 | CASSLAGDFSYEQYF
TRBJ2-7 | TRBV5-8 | CASRRDRAYEQYF
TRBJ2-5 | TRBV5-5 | CASSRLGASQETQYF
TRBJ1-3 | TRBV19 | CASSIGGSGNTIYF
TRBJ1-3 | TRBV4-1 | CASSQRPADRGVSTGNTIYF
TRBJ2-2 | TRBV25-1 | CASSESEQVGSAGELFF
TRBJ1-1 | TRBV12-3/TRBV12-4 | CASSLRVGTEAFF
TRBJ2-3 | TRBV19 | CASSISASTDTQYF
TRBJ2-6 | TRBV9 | CASSVGVGSGANVLTF
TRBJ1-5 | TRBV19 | CASSPPREPQHF
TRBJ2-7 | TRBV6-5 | CASREEFRGAYEQYF
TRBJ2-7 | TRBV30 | CAWSTGAGPHEQYF
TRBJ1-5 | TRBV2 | CAGRRDSNQPQHF
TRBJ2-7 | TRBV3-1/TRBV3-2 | CASSQLITGSVGAGEQYF
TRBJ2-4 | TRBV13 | CASSLQGENIQYF
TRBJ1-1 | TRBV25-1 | CASSEGGRGSTEAFF
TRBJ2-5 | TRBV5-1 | CASSLAGAGGLGETQYF
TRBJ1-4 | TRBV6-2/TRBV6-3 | CASSHLTRKAEKLFF
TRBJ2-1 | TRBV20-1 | CSASPAGSYNEQFF
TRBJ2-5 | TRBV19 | CASKRGQGALETQYF
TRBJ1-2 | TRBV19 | CASNSLLQETAYYGYTF
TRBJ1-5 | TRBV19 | CASSPPGGQSNQPQHF
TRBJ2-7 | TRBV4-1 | CASSHNSGISTYEQYF
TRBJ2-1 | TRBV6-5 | CASISSGRLHNEQFF
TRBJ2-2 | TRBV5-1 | CASSLPGELFF
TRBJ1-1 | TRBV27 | CASSPFRTGIEAFF